The 9 T cell receptor beta chains listed next were all sequenced from one sample in a study of cytomegalovirus exposure and HLA in healthy donors (dated by TCRdb to about 2017). Library preparation employed the immunoSEQ multiplex PCR assay. For the multiplex PCR, a mixture combining 60 forward primers for TCR Vbeta segments and 13 reverse primers for TCR Jbeta segments was used. Held by TCRdb, this immuneACCESS table contains in-frame sequences only and omits some clones. Under half of the omission traces to an unresolved V gene where checked; the cause of the rest is unknown. This sample gives 150,000 to 200,000 clones in total; about 77% of them show up just once. The top ten constitute around a tenth of the sample. The sequencing input was PBMCs. These TCRs come from a man aged 18 to 29 in good health and CMV-seropositive.

J is TRBJ2-1 and V is TRBV9; TRBD2 matches at 7 bases. Unmatched junction bases numbered 18, after V lost 4 bases and J lost 8 bases. Germline V gene lookup returns CDR1 SGDLS and CDR2 YYNGEE. The CDR3 contains 17 residues. The CDR3 DNA reads as TGTGCCAGCAGCCCAAGGGTCGGGGGGATAAAAGTGGATGAGCAGTTCTTC. The encoded protein is CASSPRVGGIKVDEQFF. The full variable domain, its missing parts supplied by reference TRBV9 and TRBJ2-1, is DSGVTQTPKHLITATGQRVTLRCSPRSGDLSVYWYQQSLDQGLQFLIQYYNGEERAKGNILERFSAQQFPDLHSELNLSSLELGDSALYFCASSPRVGGIKVDEQFFGPGTRLTVL.

The chain carries TRBV7-8 and TRBJ2-5, with TRBD2 matching over 12 bases. The J call may be mistaken, given a closer DNA end match to TRBJ2-7. The CDR3 loop spans 17 amino acids. Germline V gives CDR1 SGHVS, CDR2 FQNEAQ. The CDR3 coding sequence is TGTGCCAGCAGCTTAGTCCTAGCGGGAGGGCCTTCCTACGAGCAGTACTTC. It is translated as CASSLVLAGGPSYEQYF.

V is TRBV5-6 and J is TRBJ1-3; D possibly corresponds to TRBD1 (5 bases). Per the germline V gene, CDR1 is SGHDT and CDR2 is YYEEEE. CDR3 length: 17 amino acids. The V end was cut by 0 bases, the J end by 0 bases, with 13 bases between. The CDR3 protein is CASSLGGGPTSGNTIYF. CDR3 nucleotides: TGTGCCAGCAGCTTGGGGGGCGGCCCTACCTCTGGAAACACCATATATTTT.

The chain has TRBV19 and TRBJ1-5; a possible D gene is TRBD1 (5 bases). This CDR3 has 14 residues. The germline V gene encodes CDR1 LNHDA and CDR2 SQIVND (reference sequence). The V gene lost 10 bases and the J gene lost 3 bases, with 16 bases spanning the gap. CDR3 residues: CATNNDRHNQPQHF. DNA of the CDR3: TGTGCCACGAACAACGACAGACACAATCAGCCCCAGCATTTT.

The V call is TRBV6-1, the J call TRBJ2-3; D possibly corresponds to TRBD1 (6 bases). V lost 1 base and J lost 2, with 10 bases in between. The CDR3 has 15 amino acids. Looked up from germline, CDR1 is MNHNS and CDR2 is SASEGT. Written as DNA, the CDR3 is TGTGCCAGCAGTGAAGGTTGGGGGCACACAGATACGCAGTATTTT. Translating gives CASSEGWGHTDTQYF.

This clone appeared once. The conserved final phenylalanine or tryptophan is absent from the CDR3, which likely points to a read error. This sequence joins TRBV6-5 and TRBJ1-6; D not certain. This CDR3 spans 13 amino acids. Trimming took off 5 bases at V and 6 bases at J, with 8 bases between the two ends. The V gene's germline CDR1 is MNHEY and CDR2 SVGAGI. The CDR3 nucleotides are TGTGCCAGCAGTGAATTTGCTAATTCACCCCTCCACCTT. Encoded protein: CASSEFANSPLHL.

This clone came up once. The chain employs TRBV30 and TRBJ1-4, with 9 bases matching TRBD1. Germline V lookup: CDR1 GTSNPN, CDR2 SVGIG (reference sequence). Germline trimming cut 2 bases from V and 7 bases from J; bases unmatched to any gene: 2. CDR3 length: 13 amino acids. The DNA of the CDR3 is TGTGCCTGGAGTCGGGACAGGGCTGAAAAACTGTTTTTT. Translated: CAWSRDRAEKLFF.

This clone was recorded a few times. The rearrangement uses TRBV5-4 and TRBJ1-4; the D is unclear. The CDR3 consists of 13 residues. Trimming stripped 1 base from V and 7 bases from J, with 8 bases between. Germline lookup yields CDR1 SGHNT and CDR2 YYREEE (reference sequence). DNA for the CDR3: TGTGCCAGCAGCTTGCCGCGGGGTGAAAAACTGTTTTTT. This sequence encodes CASSLPRGEKLFF. The full variable domain, rest sourced from reference TRBV5-4 and TRBJ1-4, is ETGVTQSPTHLIKTRGQQVTLRCSSQSGHNTVSWYQQALGQGPQFIFQYYREEENGRGNFPPRFSGLQFPNYSSELNVNALELDDSALYLCASSLPRGEKLFFGSGTQLSVL.

The chain links TRBV6-4 to TRBJ2-3; 11 bases line up with TRBD2. This CDR3 contains 15 residues. Per germline, CDR1 MRHNA and CDR2 SNTAGT. The V segment lost 6 bases and the J segment 2 bases; nucleotides outside the gene matches: 4. The CDR3 loop reads CASSPGLAATDTQYF. CDR3 coding DNA: TGTGCCAGCAGCCCGGGACTAGCGGCCACAGATACGCAGTATTTT.